This T cell receptor beta chain was identified during a study of blood T cell repertoires in COVID-19 (dated by TCRdb to 2020 to 2022). With respect to the entire study: Samples from collaborators originated in the United States, Italy and Spain and spanned both the acute and convalescent phases of COVID-19. The prospective study material was composed of cDNA or gDNA derived from T cells, B-cell-depleted T cells, or PBMCs. Subjects who had been exposed to COVID-19, were actively infected with it, or had recovered from it provided the deeply sampled blood TCRbeta repertoires that made up the dataset. The repertoires were released in a freely available public database meant as a resource for research on the immune response to SARS-CoV-2. The samples were drawn from the first 160 participants of the ongoing ImmuneRACE study and from 1,200 or so subjects provided by 6 global collaborators. Nearly every sample came with metadata listing a de-identified subject ID, COVID-19 status, age in years and sex. Where available, HLA class I and class II types were obtained from metadata supplied by the sample provider rather than from assay-based typing. What the study reported, not specific to this receptor: Clinical and demographic metadata were provided uncurated, with the amount varying by source and participant.

From cysteine to phenylalanine, the CDR3 is 14 amino acids long. This entry keeps only the CDR3 DNA: 42 bases, framed from base 1. V and J are truncated by 5 bases and 4 bases respectively, leaving an intervening sequence of 14 bases. Looking up the germline V gene (reference sequence) yields CDR1 LNHDA and CDR2 SQIVND. A second Seattle source provided samples from volunteer blood donors who had recovered from COVID-19. Whole blood was collected in K2EDTA tubes by collaborating institutions according to the institutions' own protocols. Collaborator samples were shipped for TCRbeta analysis as frozen whole blood, isolated PBMCs, or DNA extracted from either sample type. About this clone: What this receptor recognizes is not known. Base qualities are not at hand, and no much larger clone is one base apart.

TCRbeta CDR3 regions were amplified from genomic DNA using the immunoSEQ Assay, a bias-controlled multiplex PCR. On the authors' methods: The number of nucleated cells in each sample was estimated by amplification of reference gene primers within the assay. To quantify the absolute abundance of each unique TCRbeta CDR3 rearrangement, sequence reads were collapsed and filtered. For each sample, productive Simpson clonality was calculated by taking the square root of Simpson's diversity index across productive rearrangements. TCRdb's version of the immuneACCESS table is confined to in-frame rearrangements and falls short of the full clone set. An unresolved V gene accounts for under half of the shortfall where checked; the remainder is of unknown origin. The V and J calls and the clone size are those of that table, but D and trimming were determined from the DNA. The sample records 250,000 to 350,000 clones, 75% to 90% of which are singletons. 2.1% of the sample goes to the ten largest clones.

This chain joins TRBV19 to TRBJ1-1; a weak D assignment points to TRBD1 (5 bases agree). This sequence was found in a woman in her twenties or thirties who had recovered from COVID-19. The sample taken for sequencing was peripheral blood. The CDR3 protein is CASSYTGGGTEAFF. At the DNA level, the sequence is TGTGCCAGTAGTTATACCGGGGGAGGCACTGAAGCTTTCTTT.